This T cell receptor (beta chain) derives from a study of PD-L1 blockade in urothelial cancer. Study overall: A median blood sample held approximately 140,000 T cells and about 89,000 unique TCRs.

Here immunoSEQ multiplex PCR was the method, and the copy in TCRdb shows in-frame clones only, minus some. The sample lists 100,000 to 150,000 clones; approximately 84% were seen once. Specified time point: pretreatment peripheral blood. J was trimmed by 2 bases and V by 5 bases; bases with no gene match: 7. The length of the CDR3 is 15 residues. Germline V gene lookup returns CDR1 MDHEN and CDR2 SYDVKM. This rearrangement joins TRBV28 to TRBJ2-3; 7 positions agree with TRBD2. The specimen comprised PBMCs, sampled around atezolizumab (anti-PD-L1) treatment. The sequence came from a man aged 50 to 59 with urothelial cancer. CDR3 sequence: CASSMPSGITDTQYF. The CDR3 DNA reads TGTGCCAGCAGTATGCCTAGCGGCATCACAGATACGCAGTATTTT.